These 10 T cell receptor beta chains came from one sample sequenced in a study of regulatory T cells in long-lasting Graves disease. Building the TCR beta libraries relied on iRepertoire HTBI primers, and CDR3 regions underwent Arm-PCR. TCRdb processed the multiplex PCR reads anew with MiXCR; each CDR3 protein has one entry. The sample shows fewer than 650,000 distinct CDR3 sequences, roughly 15% of them seen only once. Specified time point: newly diagnosed GD, antithyroid drugs for less than 3 months. There was RNA extracted from PBMCs, and the TCR library was made from it. This same sample was also part of a study on T cells in Graves' hyperthyroidism and ophthalmopathy.

Sequencing used peripheral blood mononuclear cells (PBMCs), obtained at new diagnosis, from a patient treated with antithyroid drugs. The receptors were gathered from a woman aged 25 to 39 with Graves disease.

Concerning this clonotype itself: A much bigger clone sits one base away, suggesting this may be a read error. CDR3: CATSDRTSGRLSFGTQYF. DNA for the CDR3: TGTGCCACCAGTGATCGGACTAGCGGGAGGCTGTCCTTCGGTACGCAGTATTTT. The chain combines TRBV24-1 with TRBJ2-3, with 14 bases matching TRBD2. The J segment lost 8 bases and the V segment lost 3 bases, leaving 12 bases of the junction unmatched. Looked up from germline, CDR1 is KGHDR and CDR2 is SFDVKD. CDR3 size: 18 residues.

This clonotype came up a few times. The chain is built from TRBV7-2 and TRBJ2-1, with unresolved D. Germline assignment: CDR1 SGHTA and CDR2 FQGNSA. Trimming shortened V by 3 bases and J by 9 bases, and 12 bases separated the two germline ends. The CDR3 spans 13 residues. The CDR3 bases are TGTGCCAGCAGCTTGTTTACAAAGCCTGAGCAGTTCTTC. Amino acid sequence: CASSLFTKPEQFF.

This clonotype was recorded many times. CDR3 protein: CASSTLPGHLIDTGELFF. The CDR3 DNA reads as TGTGCCAGCAGCACACTGCCAGGGCACCTGATTGACACCGGGGAGCTGTTTTTT. This chain links TRBV27 with TRBJ2-2; D may be TRBD1 (5 bases). Looked up from germline, CDR1 is MNHEY and CDR2 is SMNVEV (reference sequence). V lost 6 bases, J lost 3 bases, and 23 bases lay in between. The CDR3 has 18 residues.

The chain has TRBV30 and TRBJ1-2; 10 bases agree with TRBD1. The CDR3 has 18 amino acids. CDR1 is GTSNPN, CDR2 SVGIG, per germline (reference sequence). J lost 3 bases, V lost 0 bases, and 13 bases had no gene match. The CDR3 loop is CAWSVRWDRGFLHYGYTF. In DNA, the CDR3 is TGTGCCTGGAGTGTACGGTGGGACAGGGGATTCCTACACTATGGCTACACCTTC. Using reference TRBV30 and TRBJ1-2 for the parts outside the CDR3, the full variable domain is SQTIHQWPATLVQPVGSPLSLECTVEGTSNPNLYWYRQAAGRGLQLLFYSVGIGQISSEVPQNLSASRPQDRQFILSSKKLLLSDSGFYLCAWSVRWDRGFLHYGYTFGSGTRLTVV.

The chain couples TRBV7-9 to TRBJ2-7; D remains ambiguous. V gave up 6 bases and J gave up 1 base, with 13 bases separating them. Germline-derived CDR1 and CDR2 are SEHNR and FQNEAQ (reference sequence). The CDR3 has 14 amino acids. The CDR3 loop is CASSVSGPSYEQYF. Written as DNA, the CDR3 is TGTGCCAGCAGTGTTTCCGGCCCGTCCTACGAGCAGTACTTC.

This clonotype turned up a few times. The chain is built from TRBV19 and TRBJ2-3; D remains unclear. CDR1 LNHDA and CDR2 SQIVND come from the germline V gene (reference sequence). Trimming removed 4 bases at V and 2 bases at J, with 13 bases between. The CDR3 totals 15 residues. CDR3 bases: TGTGCCAGTAGTAAGTGGCGCACCTTCACAGATACGCAGTATTTT. Protein sequence: CASSKWRTFTDTQYF.

The chain employs TRBV2 and TRBJ2-4; possible D gene TRBD2, 5 bases. The CDR3 sequence is 16 residues long. The V end lost 5 bases, the J end lost 1 base, and 15 bases lay between the germline ends. Germline CDR1 SNHLY, CDR2 FYNNEI. The CDR3, as DNA: TGTGCCAGCAGTTTCCCCACCCCGGGGGCCAAAAACATTCAGTACTTC. Protein sequence: CASSFPTPGAKNIQYF.

This clonotype was picked up many times. The chain couples TRBV7-3 to TRBJ1-6; D call uncertain. The CDR3 totals 12 residues. The germline CDR1 and CDR2 sequences are SGHTA and FQGTGA. Trimming stripped 2 bases from V and 10 bases from J, with 6 bases between. The CDR3 sequence is CASSLSGSPLHF. CDR3 nucleotides: TGTGCCAGCAGCTTATCAGGATCACCCCTCCACTTT.

This clonotype was seen at least ten times. This chain joins TRBV6-1 and TRBJ1-1; a weak D match, TRBD1 (6 bases). Germline values: CDR1 MNHNS, CDR2 SASEGT. This CDR3 has 15 residues. V was cut by 1 base and J by 2 bases, with 11 bases left in between. This CDR3 is CASSEGIRGNTEAFF. CDR3 coding DNA: TGTGCCAGCAGTGAAGGGATCAGGGGAAACACTGAAGCTTTCTTT.

This clonotype was seen more than once but under ten times. J is TRBJ1-3 and V is TRBV6-1, with unresolved D. V lost 5 bases to trimming and J lost 2 bases, with 16 bases between them. CDR1 is MNHNS and CDR2 is SASEGT in the germline V gene. This CDR3 is 16 amino acids long. DNA for the CDR3: TGTGCCAGCAGTAACGGTTTGAGGGTTACTGGAAACACCATATATTTT. Translating gives CASSNGLRVTGNTIYF.